These 20 T cell receptor beta chains share one sample of origin, sequenced in a study of T-cell reconstitution after alpha-beta-depleted transplantation in children. It was with unique molecular identifiers that the TCRbeta library was prepared. One entry per CDR3 protein, called by TCRdb with MiXCR from the PCR reads. Of 300,000 to 400,000 distinct CDR3 sequences in the sample, approximately 23% were seen once. The sequenced sample was PBMCs, mostly from graft donor cells, obtained 180 days after TCRalphabeta/CD19-depleted stem cell transplant. The receptors here all came from a male patient between 5 and 17 years old who had a stem cell transplant for acute lymphoblastic leukemia, so the T cells may come from the graft donor.

This sequence joins TRBV4-2 and TRBJ2-5, with D tentatively TRBD2 (6 bases). The CDR3 runs 15 residues. Germline V lookup: CDR1 LGHNA, CDR2 YNFKEQ. V was cut by 4 bases and J by 5 bases, with 17 bases left in between. CDR3 residues: CASSLLGGAGETQYF. Here the CDR3 DNA reads TGTGCCAGCAGCCTTCTCGGCGGGGCTGGGGAGACCCAGTACTTC.

The V gene is TRBV7-3, the J gene TRBJ2-3; D is undetermined. The CDR3 spans 13 residues. V lost 4 bases, J lost 2 bases, and 7 bases lay in between. CDR1 and CDR2 from the germline V gene are SGHTA and FQGTGA. This CDR3 is CASSSQTTDTQYF. As DNA, the CDR3 is TGTGCCAGCAGCTCCCAGACCACAGATACGCAGTATTTT.

The rearrangement uses TRBV7-3 and TRBJ2-1; 8 bases map to TRBD2. V trimming: 5 bases; J trimming: 4 bases; junction bases outside the gene matches: 7. Germline V gene lookup returns CDR1 SGHTA and CDR2 FQGTGA. This CDR3 comprises 15 residues. Here the CDR3 DNA reads TGTGCCAGCAGCGCGAGCGGGGGCTCGTACAATGAGCAGTTCTTC. Amino acids: CASSASGGSYNEQFF.

This clonotype has a count of ten or more. The V gene is TRBV29-1, the J gene TRBJ2-1; D is uncertain. Trimming cost V 4 bases and J 8 bases, with 12 bases left between them. The germline V gene encodes CDR1 SQVTM and CDR2 ANQGSEA. This CDR3 contains 12 residues. The CDR3 sequence is CSVAPAYDEQFF. The CDR3 bases are TGCAGCGTTGCTCCTGCGTACGATGAGCAGTTCTTC.

This clonotype showed up just a few times. The chain combines TRBV7-9 with TRBJ2-2; D remains unclear. Trimming cost V 3 bases and J 5 bases, with 4 bases left between them. This CDR3 contains 12 residues. Germline loops: CDR1 SEHNR, CDR2 FQNEAQ (reference sequence). The CDR3 DNA reads as TGTGCCAGCAGCTTCATGACCGGGGAGCTGTTTTTT. Amino acids: CASSFMTGELFF. Together with reference TRBV7-9 and TRBJ2-2, the CDR3 gives the full variable domain: DTGVSQNPRHKITKRGQNVTFRCDPISEHNRLYWYRQTLGQGPEFLTYFQNEAQLEKSRLLSDRFSAERPKGSFSTLEIQRTEQGDSAMYLCASSFMTGELFFGEGSRLTVL.

This rearrangement joins TRBV7-3 to TRBJ2-5, with 12 bases matching TRBD1. The CDR3 runs to 14 residues. The junction had 0 bases not matched to a gene; V was cut back by 2 bases and J by 5 bases. Germline CDR1 reads SGHTA; CDR2 reads FQGTGA. DNA for the CDR3: TGTGCCAGCAGCTTAGGGACAGGGGGCGAGACCCAGTACTTC. Amino acid sequence: CASSLGTGGETQYF.

This clonotype was detected a few times. V is TRBV20-1 and J is TRBJ2-4; 14 positions agree with TRBD2. This CDR3 has 18 residues. Unmatched junction bases numbered 10, after V lost 6 bases and J lost 0 bases. Per germline, CDR1 DFQATT and CDR2 SNEGSKA (reference sequence). The CDR3 DNA follows: TGCAGTGCCCTGACTAGCGGGAGGGTCGCTATAGCCAAAAACATTCAGTACTTC. Encoded protein: CSALTSGRVAIAKNIQYF.

This clonotype was recorded a few times. The V and J genes are TRBV5-1 and TRBJ2-5; 7 nucleotides align to TRBD1. The length of the CDR3 is 15 residues. With V trimmed by 5 bases and J by 2 bases, 9 bases remained unmatched. Per germline, CDR1 SGHRS and CDR2 YFSETQ. CDR3 region: CASRQPQGVQETQYF. CDR3 DNA: TGCGCCAGCAGGCAACCTCAGGGGGTTCAAGAGACCCAGTACTTC.

This clonotype was counted many times. This chain connects TRBV12-3 or TRBV12-4 to TRBJ2-1; unclear D gene. Trimming cost V 4 bases and J 1 base, with 14 bases left between them. The CDR3 contains 16 residues. CDR3: CASSSPRVLSYNEQFF. The CDR3 region has the DNA TGTGCCAGCAGTTCTCCCCGGGTCCTGTCCTACAATGAGCAGTTCTTC.

This clonotype was picked up one time. This chain links TRBV2 with TRBJ2-7; D is uncertain. The CDR3 sequence is 15 residues long. Germline V gene sequence: CDR1 SNHLY, CDR2 FYNNEI. The V end was cut by 0 bases, the J end by 0 bases, with 9 bases between. This CDR3 reads CASSEARLSSYEQYF. The DNA of the CDR3 is TGTGCCAGCAGTGAAGCCCGACTTAGCTCCTACGAGCAGTACTTC.

The chain is built from TRBV29-1 and TRBJ2-2, with 7 bases matching TRBD1. The CDR3 consists of 14 residues. Germline CDR1 and CDR2: SQVTM and ANQGSEA. Trimming at V came to 6 bases and at J to 1 base, leaving 5 bases not matched to a gene. CDR3 loop: CSVHDRVNTGELFF. CDR3 sequence (DNA): TGCAGCGTCCACGACAGGGTGAACACCGGGGAGCTGTTTTTT.

V gene TRBV9 combines with J gene TRBJ1-6; D is unclear. Germline CDR1 SGDLS, CDR2 YYNGEE. V was shortened by 0 bases and J by 0 bases, with 10 bases between the two germline ends. CDR3 size: 17 residues. In DNA, the CDR3 is TGTGCCAGCAGCGTAGAGGGAGCTAGCTCCTATAATTCACCCCTCCACTTT. Protein: CASSVEGASSYNSPLHF.

The chain employs TRBV7-3 and TRBJ2-1; 10 positions match TRBD2. CDR1 is SGHTA, CDR2 FQGTGA, per germline. The CDR3 spans 16 residues. Trimming took 1 base from V and 9 from J; bases not matched to a gene: 9. CDR3 sequence reads: CASSLISASGRTEQFF. The CDR3 DNA reads as TGTGCCAGCAGCTTAATTAGCGCTAGCGGGAGAACTGAGCAGTTCTTC.

The rearrangement links TRBV3-1 to TRBJ1-1; D is unclear. The CDR3 length is 15 residues. The germline gives CDR1 LGHDT, CDR2 YNNKEL (reference sequence). V lost 1 base and J 4 bases, leaving 13 bases between the germline ends. The CDR3 spells CASSQVGLLITEAFF. CDR3 bases: TGTGCCAGCAGCCAAGTCGGGCTACTTATCACTGAAGCTTTCTTT.

The chain is built from TRBV7-7 and TRBJ2-2; TRBD2 agrees at 10 bases. This CDR3 has 16 residues. J lost 1 base, V lost 5 bases, and 4 bases had no gene match. Germline CDR1 is SSHAT and CDR2 is FNYEAQ (reference sequence). The CDR3 here is CASSPLAGVNTGELFF. CDR3 bases: TGTGCCAGCAGCCCTCTAGCGGGGGTGAACACCGGGGAGCTGTTTTTT.

This sequence joins TRBV27 and TRBJ1-2; TRBD1 might be the D (5 bases). CDR1 is MNHEY and CDR2 is SMNVEV in the germline V gene (reference sequence). V dropped 2 bases and J dropped 8 bases, with 18 bases sitting between them. There are 15 residues in the CDR3. The CDR3 reads CASSLKRGRSMGYTF. The CDR3, as DNA: TGTGCCAGCAGTTTAAAGAGGGGCCGATCGATGGGCTACACCTTC.

This clonotype came up a few times. The J gene is TRBJ2-7, the V gene TRBV21-1; the DNA was not used to check the table's D call, TRBD1. TRBV21-1 represents a pseudogene. CDR3 size: 14 residues. The CDR3 nucleotides read TGTGCCAGCAGCACATCCCGGGATAATTACGAGCAGTACTTC. Translation gives CASSTSRDNYEQYF.

V and J are TRBV7-6 and TRBJ1-1; no definite D call. The V gene's germline CDR1 is SGHVS and CDR2 FNYEAQ. There are 12 residues in the CDR3. Trimming cost V 1 base and J 4 bases, with 4 bases left between them. For the CDR3, the DNA is TGTGCCAGCAGCTTAGTGGCCACTGAAGCTTTCTTT. Translating it yields CASSLVATEAFF.

The chain couples TRBV15 to TRBJ2-5, with D possibly TRBD1 on 7 matching bases. Germline assignment: CDR1 LNHNV and CDR2 YYDKDF (reference sequence). CDR3 length: 14 amino acids. V gave up 2 bases and J gave up 4 bases, with 11 bases separating them. CDR3 region: CATSRPGGGETQYF. The CDR3 DNA is TGTGCCACCAGCAGACCAGGGGGAGGAGAGACCCAGTACTTC.

The chain links TRBV6-4 to TRBJ2-7; perhaps TRBD1 as D (6 bases). There are 15 residues in the CDR3. Germline CDR1 and CDR2: MRHNA and SNTAGT. V was trimmed by 6 bases and J by 0 bases, leaving 15 bases between them. Here the CDR3 reads CASSPQTGASYEQYF. The CDR3 DNA reads as TGTGCCAGCAGCCCCCAGACAGGAGCCTCCTACGAGCAGTACTTC.